One sample yielded the 26 T cell receptor beta chains listed below, sequenced in a study of glioma-infiltrating T cells after dendritic cell vaccination. Assay used: immunoSEQ multiplex PCR; TCRdb lists only in-frame clones, some missing. The data hold about 82,000 clones, with roughly 89% observed a single time. The sequences come from blood, collected before dendritic cell vaccination. The receptors were gathered from a human donor with glioblastoma.

The V call is TRBV29-1, the J call TRBJ1-5; D call uncertain. Germline V gene lookup returns CDR1 SQVTM and CDR2 ANQGSEA. V lost 4 bases, J lost 3 bases, and 10 bases lay in between. The CDR3 length is 13 residues. DNA for the CDR3: TGCAGCGTTGCTGGGCATTACAATCAGCCCCAGCATTTT. This gives the protein CSVAGHYNQPQHF. The entire variable domain, with the rest obtained from reference TRBV29-1 and TRBJ1-5, is as follows: SAVISQKPSRDICQRGTSLTIQCQVDSQVTMMFWYRQQPGQSLTLIATANQGSEATYESGFVIDKFPISRPNLTFSTLTVSNMSPEDSSIYLCSVAGHYNQPQHFGDGTRLSIL.

The chain links TRBV2 to TRBJ1-1, with 7 nucleotides matching TRBD1. J gave up 1 base and V 7 bases, and 6 bases lay outside the gene matches. This CDR3 spans 14 amino acids. The germline CDR1 and CDR2 sequences are SNHLY and FYNNEI. CDR3 DNA sequence: TGTGCCAGCAAACGACAGGGTCCGAACACTGAAGCTTTCTTT. It specifies CASKRQGPNTEAFF.

Concerning this clone itself: Other DNA sequences within the sample encode an identical CDR3. The J gene is TRBJ2-7, the V gene TRBV5-4, with 8 positions matching TRBD1. The CDR3 sequence is 14 residues long. Germline trimming cut 0 bases from V and 3 bases from J; bases unmatched to any gene: 2. In germline, CDR1 is SGHNT, CDR2 YYREEE (reference sequence). CDR3: CASSLDGTGYEQYF. Here the CDR3 DNA reads TGTGCCAGCAGCTTGGACGGGACAGGCTACGAGCAGTACTTC.

The chain links TRBV19 to TRBJ2-3; no firm D call. This CDR3 has 15 residues. Per germline, CDR1 LNHDA and CDR2 SQIVND (reference sequence). Trimming stripped 5 bases from V and 0 bases from J, with 12 bases between. The CDR3 nucleotides are TGTGCCAGTAGTCGGTGGCAGACTAGCACAGATACGCAGTATTTT. It specifies CASSRWQTSTDTQYF. Looking up the rest from reference TRBV19 and TRBJ2-3 gives the full variable domain: DGGITQSPKYLFRKEGQNVTLSCEQNLNHDAMYWYRQDPGQGLRLIYYSQIVNDFQKGDIAEGYSVSREKKESFPLTVTSAQKNPTAFYLCASSRWQTSTDTQYFGPGTRLTVL.

The chain uses TRBV7-3 and TRBJ2-7, with 9 bases matching TRBD1. Looked up from germline, CDR1 is SGHTA and CDR2 is FQGTGA. Losses at the gene ends were 1 base for V and 2 bases for J; bases not matched to a gene: 0. There are 14 residues in the CDR3. This CDR3 reads CASSLRDRAYEQYF. In nucleotides, the CDR3 is TGTGCCAGCAGCTTAAGGGACAGGGCCTACGAGCAGTACTTC.

This clone was observed once. The chain couples TRBV19 to TRBJ1-4; tentatively, D is TRBD1 (5 bases). Germline CDR1 is LNHDA and CDR2 is SQIVND (reference sequence). This CDR3 has 14 amino acids. Trimming took off 7 bases at V and 7 bases at J, with 16 bases between the two ends. The CDR3 DNA reads as TGTGCCAGTAAGCGACGGGGGTCCGGTGAAAAACTGTTTTTT. Translated, it gives CASKRRGSGEKLFF.

The chain employs TRBV25-1 and TRBJ1-2; D remains ambiguous. Germline V gene sequence: CDR1 MGHDK, CDR2 SYGVNS. V was pared by 6 bases and J by 9 bases, with 8 bases between. The CDR3 runs to 10 residues. Written as DNA, the CDR3 is TGTGCCAGCAGGCACAAGAGCTACACCTTC. Amino acids: CASRHKSYTF.

The V call is TRBV19, the J call TRBJ1-4; D remains ambiguous. V was shortened by 8 bases and J by 7 bases, with 17 bases between the two germline ends. The CDR3 loop spans 14 amino acids. The germline V gene encodes CDR1 LNHDA and CDR2 SQIVND (reference sequence). The CDR3 is CASYRGGAPEKLFF. CDR3 DNA: TGTGCCAGTTATCGGGGTGGCGCGCCTGAAAAACTGTTTTTT.

V is TRBV19 and J is TRBJ1-5; D unclear. In germline, CDR1 is LNHDA, CDR2 SQIVND (reference sequence). CDR3 size: 16 residues. Trimming left V 2 bases short and J 5 bases short, with 16 bases between. The CDR3 is CASSIPRSQNYQPQHF. Written as DNA, the CDR3 is TGTGCCAGTAGTATACCGAGGAGTCAGAATTATCAGCCCCAGCATTTT.

The J gene is TRBJ2-1, the V gene TRBV9; 9 bases are shared with TRBD2. CDR3 length: 16 residues. V lost 4 bases, J lost 6 bases, and 11 bases stayed unmatched. CDR1 SGDLS and CDR2 YYNGEE come from the germline V gene. The CDR3 nucleotides read TGTGCCAGCAGCCCGCCTCTTAGCGGGGGAGGCAATGAGCAGTTCTTC. It translates to CASSPPLSGGGNEQFF. Supplemented by reference TRBV9 and TRBJ2-1, the full variable domain reads DSGVTQTPKHLITATGQRVTLRCSPRSGDLSVYWYQQSLDQGLQFLIQYYNGEERAKGNILERFSAQQFPDLHSELNLSSLELGDSALYFCASSPPLSGGGNEQFFGPGTRLTVL.

The rearrangement links TRBV7-8 to TRBJ2-7; D might be TRBD2 (6 bases). Germline V CDR1 and CDR2: SGHVS, FQNEAQ. This CDR3 spans 14 amino acids. With 3 bases removed from V and 0 bases from J, the gap between germline ends came to 9 bases. CDR3 DNA sequence: TGTGCCAGCAGCTTTGGGGGGAGCTCCTACGAGCAGTACTTC. It is translated as CASSFGGSSYEQYF.

This clone was seen just once. The CDR3 DNA sequence: TGCAGCGTTGAACGGGCAGGGAAAACTGAAGCTTTCTTT. Protein sequence: CSVERAGKTEAFF. This chain links TRBV29-1 with TRBJ1-1; D possibly corresponds to TRBD1 (5 bases). The CDR3 is 13 residues long. The V end lost 2 bases, the J end lost 5 bases, and 12 bases lay between the germline ends. CDR1 and CDR2 from the germline V gene are SQVTM and ANQGSEA.

The chain joins TRBV5-1 to TRBJ2-1; TRBD2 matches at 9 bases. Per the germline V gene, CDR1 is SGHRS and CDR2 is YFSETQ. J gave up 7 bases and V 4 bases, and 9 bases lay outside the gene matches. This CDR3 region has 15 residues. The CDR3 coding sequence is TGCGCCAGCAGCCAATTAGCGGGAGTGGGGAATGAGCAGTTCTTC. It encodes CASSQLAGVGNEQFF.

Only one count was recorded for this clone. The chain employs TRBV9 and TRBJ1-2; TRBD1 matches at 10 bases. This CDR3 spans 15 amino acids. From germline, CDR1 is SGDLS and CDR2 YYNGEE. V dropped 4 bases and J dropped 4; count of bases not matched to a gene: 7. The CDR3 sequence is CASSPEGQGFYGYTF. CDR3 DNA sequence: TGTGCCAGCAGCCCCGAGGGACAGGGGTTCTATGGCTACACCTTC.

This chain links TRBV27 with TRBJ2-7; 13 bases are shared with TRBD2. The germline V gene has CDR1 MNHEY and CDR2 SMNVEV (reference sequence). This CDR3 comprises 14 residues. Germline trimming cut 6 bases from V and 5 bases from J; bases unmatched to any gene: 4. The CDR3 here is CASRTSGRFHEQYF. The CDR3 coding sequence is TGTGCCAGCAGGACTAGCGGGAGGTTCCACGAGCAGTACTTC.

Remarks on this clone: The sample has other DNA sequences that encode this CDR3 too. The CDR3 is CASSPDRNYGYTF. The CDR3 coding sequence is TGTGCCAGCAGCCCCGACAGGAACTATGGCTACACCTTC. The rearrangement links TRBV7-2 to TRBJ1-2; TRBD1 is a possible D gene (6 bases). Germline V gene lookup returns CDR1 SGHTA and CDR2 FQGNSA. V was clipped by 5 bases and J by 2 bases, with 9 bases between them. CDR3 length equals 13 residues.

V gene TRBV30 combines with J gene TRBJ1-1, with a tentative D call TRBD1 (5 bases). Trimming pared 0 bases from V and 5 bases from J, leaving 13 bases between. CDR1 is GTSNPN, CDR2 SVGIG, per germline (reference sequence). This CDR3 comprises 14 residues. CDR3 nucleotides: TGTGCCTGGAGTGTACTCCTAGGGGATACTGAAGCTTTCTTT. Its protein is CAWSVLLGDTEAFF.

V usage is TRBV11-3 and J usage is TRBJ2-2; TRBD2 matches at 7 bases. Per the germline V gene, CDR1 is SGHNT and CDR2 is YENEEA. The J segment lost 0 bases and the V segment lost 4 bases, leaving 11 bases of the junction unmatched. The length of the CDR3 is 18 residues. CDR3 sequence: CASSWGGPRGANTGELFF. As DNA, the CDR3 is TGTGCCAGCAGCTGGGGGGGTCCGCGGGGAGCGAACACCGGGGAGCTGTTTTTT.

This chain links TRBV6-1 with TRBJ1-2, with D unresolved. Germline V gene lookup returns CDR1 MNHNS and CDR2 SASEGT. The CDR3 runs to 12 residues. Trimming removed 6 bases from V and 8 bases from J, with 13 bases in between. The CDR3 DNA follows: TGTGCCAGCAGATGGACGAGCGGGGGCTACACCTTC. Translated: CASRWTSGGYTF.

The V call is TRBV19, the J call TRBJ2-3, with 8 positions matching TRBD2. The CDR3 consists of 14 residues. CDR1 LNHDA and CDR2 SQIVND come from the germline V gene (reference sequence). V lost 9 bases to trimming and J lost 4 bases; unmatched junction nucleotides: 9. The CDR3 DNA is TGTGCCAGCCACGAGCGGGGGCTCGCAGATACGCAGTATTTT. It specifies CASHERGLADTQYF.

The rearrangement links TRBV19 to TRBJ2-1, with D perhaps TRBD1 (6 bases). The germline gives CDR1 LNHDA, CDR2 SQIVND (reference sequence). CDR3 size: 14 residues. V was clipped by 3 bases and J by 12 bases, with 18 bases between them. The DNA for the CDR3 is TGTGCCAGTAGTATTGACAGGCGAGCTCGGGGGCAGTTCTTC. As protein: CASSIDRRARGQFF.

This chain links TRBV2 with TRBJ2-3; 7 positions agree with TRBD1. Germline-derived CDR1 and CDR2 are SNHLY and FYNNEI. This CDR3 is built from 14 residues. V lost 9 bases, J lost 0 bases, and 6 bases stayed unmatched. The CDR3 spells CARGTVSSTDTQYF. The CDR3 DNA reads as TGTGCCAGGGGGACAGTTTCGAGCACAGATACGCAGTATTTT.

The rearrangement joins TRBV4-1 to TRBJ2-3; 9 bases align to TRBD2. V was clipped by 4 bases and J by 1 base; unmatched bases: 12. The germline V gene encodes CDR1 MGHRA and CDR2 YSYEKL. The CDR3 totals 18 residues. CDR3: CASSRGTGLAGRTDTQYF. The CDR3 nucleotides read TGCGCCAGCAGCCGGGGCACCGGGCTAGCGGGACGCACAGATACGCAGTATTTT.

The chain is built from TRBV6-1 and TRBJ1-6; no clear D. Germline lookup yields CDR1 MNHNS and CDR2 SASEGT. V was clipped by 5 bases and J by 5 bases, with 10 bases between them. This CDR3 contains 14 residues. The CDR3 DNA reads TGTGCCAGCAGTCTACGGGGTAATAATTCACCCCTCCACTTT. It yields the protein CASSLRGNNSPLHF.

The rearrangement links TRBV4-2 to TRBJ1-1; no clear D gene. The V end was cut by 3 bases, the J end by 0 bases, with 11 bases between. This CDR3 is 15 amino acids long. Germline V gene sequence: CDR1 LGHNA, CDR2 YNFKEQ. As DNA, the CDR3 is TGTGCCAGCAGCCATATCGAATCAGTGAACACTGAAGCTTTCTTT. Its protein product is CASSHIESVNTEAFF.

The J gene is TRBJ2-5, the V gene TRBV9; 9 nucleotides agree with TRBD1. Per the germline V gene, CDR1 is SGDLS and CDR2 is YYNGEE. Losses at the gene ends were 4 bases for V and 5 bases for J; bases not matched to a gene: 6. This CDR3 comprises 14 residues. The CDR3 region is CASSKYRGLETQYF. In DNA, the CDR3 is TGTGCCAGCAGCAAATACAGGGGGCTGGAGACCCAGTACTTC.